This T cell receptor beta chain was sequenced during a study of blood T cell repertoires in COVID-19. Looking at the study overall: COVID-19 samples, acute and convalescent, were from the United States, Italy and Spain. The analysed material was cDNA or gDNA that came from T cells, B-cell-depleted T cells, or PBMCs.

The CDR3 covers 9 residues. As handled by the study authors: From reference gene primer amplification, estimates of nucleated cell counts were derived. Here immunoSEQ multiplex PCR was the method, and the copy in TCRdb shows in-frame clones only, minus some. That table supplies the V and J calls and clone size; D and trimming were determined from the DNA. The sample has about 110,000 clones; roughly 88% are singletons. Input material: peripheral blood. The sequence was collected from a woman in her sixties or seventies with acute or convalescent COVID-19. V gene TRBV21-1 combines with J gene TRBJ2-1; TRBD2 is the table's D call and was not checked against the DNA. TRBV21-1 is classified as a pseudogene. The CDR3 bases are TGTGCCAGCACCCGGCGGGGGTTCTTC. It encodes CASTRRGFF.